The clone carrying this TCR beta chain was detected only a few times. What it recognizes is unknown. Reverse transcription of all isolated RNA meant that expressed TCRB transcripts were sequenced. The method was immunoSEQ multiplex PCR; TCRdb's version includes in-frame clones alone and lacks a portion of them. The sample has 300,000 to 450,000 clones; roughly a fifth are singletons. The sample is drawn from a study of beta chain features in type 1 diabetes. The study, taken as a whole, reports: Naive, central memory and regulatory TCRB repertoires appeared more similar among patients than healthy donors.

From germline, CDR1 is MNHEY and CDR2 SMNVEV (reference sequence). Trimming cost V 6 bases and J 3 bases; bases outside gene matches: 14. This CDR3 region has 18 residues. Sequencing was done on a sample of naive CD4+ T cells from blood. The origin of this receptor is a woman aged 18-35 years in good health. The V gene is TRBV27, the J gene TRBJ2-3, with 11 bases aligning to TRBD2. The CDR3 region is CASSSSVLAGGVTDTQYF. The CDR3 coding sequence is TGTGCCAGCAGCTCCTCCGTTCTAGCGGGGGGTGTTACAGATACGCAGTATTTT.